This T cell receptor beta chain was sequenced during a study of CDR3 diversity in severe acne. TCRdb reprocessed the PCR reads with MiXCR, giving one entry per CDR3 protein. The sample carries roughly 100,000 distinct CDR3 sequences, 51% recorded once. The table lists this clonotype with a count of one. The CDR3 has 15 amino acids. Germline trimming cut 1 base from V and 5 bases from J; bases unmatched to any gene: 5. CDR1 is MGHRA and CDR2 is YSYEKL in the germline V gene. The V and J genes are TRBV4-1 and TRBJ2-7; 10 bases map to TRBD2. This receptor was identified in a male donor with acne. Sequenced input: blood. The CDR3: CASSQAWLAGDEQYF. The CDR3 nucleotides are TGCGCCAGCAGCCAAGCTTGGCTAGCGGGAGACGAGCAGTACTTC.